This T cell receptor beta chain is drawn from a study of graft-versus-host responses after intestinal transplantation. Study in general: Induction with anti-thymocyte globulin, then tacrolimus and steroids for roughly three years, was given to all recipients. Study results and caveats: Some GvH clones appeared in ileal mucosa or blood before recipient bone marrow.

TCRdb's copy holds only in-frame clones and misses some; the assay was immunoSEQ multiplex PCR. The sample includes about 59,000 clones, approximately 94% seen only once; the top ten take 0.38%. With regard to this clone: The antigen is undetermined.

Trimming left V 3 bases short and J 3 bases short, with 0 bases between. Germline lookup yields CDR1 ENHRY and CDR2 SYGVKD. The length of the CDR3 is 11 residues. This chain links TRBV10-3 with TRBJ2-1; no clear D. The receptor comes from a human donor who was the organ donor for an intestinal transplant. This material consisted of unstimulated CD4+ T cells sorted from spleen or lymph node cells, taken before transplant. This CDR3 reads CAISDYNEQFF. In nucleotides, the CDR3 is TGTGCCATCAGTGACTACAATGAGCAGTTCTTC.